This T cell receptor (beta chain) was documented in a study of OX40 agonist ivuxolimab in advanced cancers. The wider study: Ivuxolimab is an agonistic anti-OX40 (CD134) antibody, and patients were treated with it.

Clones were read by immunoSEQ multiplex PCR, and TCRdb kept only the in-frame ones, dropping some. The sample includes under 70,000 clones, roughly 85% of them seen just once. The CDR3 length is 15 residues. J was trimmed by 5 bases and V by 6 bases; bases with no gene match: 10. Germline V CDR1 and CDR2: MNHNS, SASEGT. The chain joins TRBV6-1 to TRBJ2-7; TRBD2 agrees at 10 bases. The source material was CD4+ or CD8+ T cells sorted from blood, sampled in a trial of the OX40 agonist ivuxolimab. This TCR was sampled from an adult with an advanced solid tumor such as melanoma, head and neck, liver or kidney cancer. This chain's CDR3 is CASRVAGGPTHEQYF. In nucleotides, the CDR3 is TGTGCCAGCAGGGTAGCGGGAGGCCCAACGCACGAGCAGTACTTC.